The 7 T cell receptor beta chains in this list originate from one sample, sequenced in a study of cytomegalovirus exposure and HLA in healthy donors. The PCR ran on 60 Vbeta and 13 Jbeta primers. Clones were sequenced by immunoSEQ multiplex PCR, and TCRdb holds only the in-frame ones, with some missing. The data show under 200,000 clones, about 77% seen once. Source material: PBMCs. The origin of the receptors is a woman between 40 and 55 years old in good health and CMV-seropositive.

The rearrangement joins TRBV5-4 to TRBJ1-5, with D possibly matching TRBD1 (5 bases). Germline values: CDR1 SGHNT, CDR2 YYREEE (reference sequence). The CDR3 is made up of 13 amino acids. The V end was cut by 5 bases, the J end by 5 bases, with 11 bases between. CDR3 region: CASSPGGDQPQHF. CDR3 sequence (DNA): TGTGCCAGCAGTCCGGGGGGAGATCAGCCCCAGCATTTT.

Written as DNA, the CDR3 is TGTGCCAGTAGTTGGCTAGCGGGGGAGACCCAGTACTTC. Its protein product is CASSWLAGETQYF. The rearrangement links TRBV19 to TRBJ2-5, with 9 bases identical to TRBD2. CDR1 and CDR2 (germline): LNHDA, SQIVND (reference sequence). This CDR3 has 13 residues. Unmatched junction bases numbered 3, after V lost 5 bases and J lost 5 bases.

The table lists this clone with many counts. The chain carries TRBV5-1 and TRBJ1-6, with 7 bases aligning to TRBD1. This CDR3 comprises 14 residues. CDR1 is SGHRS and CDR2 is YFSETQ in the germline V gene. Losses at the gene ends were 2 bases for V and 10 bases for J; bases not matched to a gene: 6. The CDR3 spells CASSFEGAGSPLHF. CDR3 bases: TGCGCCAGCAGCTTTGAGGGGGCGGGATCACCCCTCCACTTT.

The chain uses TRBV7-7 and TRBJ1-1; weak D call: TRBD1 (6 bases). Germline V gene lookup returns CDR1 SSHAT and CDR2 FNYEAQ (reference sequence). V was clipped by 8 bases and J by 6 bases, with 16 bases between them. The CDR3 runs to 13 residues. The CDR3 sequence: CASAPGRGAEAFF. The CDR3 DNA is TGTGCCAGCGCACCAGGGAGGGGGGCTGAAGCTTTCTTT.

The J gene is TRBJ1-1, the V gene TRBV20-1; D unclear. The CDR3 has 11 residues. Germline assignment: CDR1 DFQATT and CDR2 SNEGSKA (reference sequence). Trimming pared 2 bases from V and 5 bases from J, leaving 6 bases between. The CDR3 loop is CSARTRTEAFF. DNA for the CDR3: TGCAGTGCTAGAACCCGGACTGAAGCTTTCTTT.

This clone is a singleton in its sample. The rearrangement uses TRBV18 and TRBJ1-2; D remains unclear. Trimming took 2 bases from V and 4 from J, leaving 8 bases between them. Germline values: CDR1 KGHSH, CDR2 LQKENI. The length of the CDR3 is 13 residues. The CDR3 nucleotides are TGTGCCAGCTCACCAGGGTCAGGCTATGGCTACACCTTC. Protein: CASSPGSGYGYTF.

This chain links TRBV19 with TRBJ1-3, with a weak D call TRBD1 (6 bases). The CDR3 extends over 14 amino acids. Germline CDR1 LNHDA, CDR2 SQIVND (reference sequence). V was pared by 5 bases and J by 4 bases, with 12 bases between. This CDR3 reads CASSATGTGNTIYF. Here the CDR3 DNA reads TGTGCCAGTAGTGCGACAGGTACAGGAAACACCATATATTTT.